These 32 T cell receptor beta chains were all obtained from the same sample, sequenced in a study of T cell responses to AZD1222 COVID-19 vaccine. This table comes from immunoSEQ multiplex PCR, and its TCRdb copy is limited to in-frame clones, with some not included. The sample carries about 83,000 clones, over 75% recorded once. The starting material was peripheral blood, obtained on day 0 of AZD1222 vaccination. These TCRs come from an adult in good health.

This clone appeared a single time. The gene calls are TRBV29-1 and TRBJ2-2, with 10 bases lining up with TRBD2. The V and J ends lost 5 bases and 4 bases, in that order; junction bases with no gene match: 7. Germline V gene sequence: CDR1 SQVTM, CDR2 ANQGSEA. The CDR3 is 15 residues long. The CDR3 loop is CSVLVSGRRTGELFF. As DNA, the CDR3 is TGCAGCGTTCTCGTTAGCGGGAGGCGCACCGGGGAGCTGTTTTTT.

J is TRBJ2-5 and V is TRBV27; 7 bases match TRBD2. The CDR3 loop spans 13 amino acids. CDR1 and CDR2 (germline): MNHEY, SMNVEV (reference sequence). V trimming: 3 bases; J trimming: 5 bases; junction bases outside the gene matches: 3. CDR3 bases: TGTGCCAGCAGTTTCGGGGGAGGGGAGACCCAGTACTTC. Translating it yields CASSFGGGETQYF.

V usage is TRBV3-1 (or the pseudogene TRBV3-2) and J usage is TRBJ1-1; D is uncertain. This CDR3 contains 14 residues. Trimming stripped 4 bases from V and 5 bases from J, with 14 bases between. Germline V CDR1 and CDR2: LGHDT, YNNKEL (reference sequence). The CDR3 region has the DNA TGTGCCAGCAGCCCCTTGCCGGGAGGGACTGAAGCTTTCTTT. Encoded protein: CASSPLPGGTEAFF.

The DNA for the CDR3 is TGTGCCACCAGTGATTTCGGCAGAGACTATGGCTACACCTTC. This encodes CATSDFGRDYGYTF. This sequence joins TRBV24-1 and TRBJ1-2, with D uncertain. The V gene's germline CDR1 is KGHDR and CDR2 SFDVKD. This CDR3 has 14 residues. V gave up 1 base and J gave up 3 bases, with 8 bases separating them.

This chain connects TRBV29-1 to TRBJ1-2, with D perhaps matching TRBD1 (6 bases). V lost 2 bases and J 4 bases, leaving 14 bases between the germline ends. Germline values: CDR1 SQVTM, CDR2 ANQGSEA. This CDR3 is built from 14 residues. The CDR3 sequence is CSVELEGVGYGYTF. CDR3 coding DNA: TGCAGCGTTGAATTGGAGGGGGTCGGCTATGGCTACACCTTC.

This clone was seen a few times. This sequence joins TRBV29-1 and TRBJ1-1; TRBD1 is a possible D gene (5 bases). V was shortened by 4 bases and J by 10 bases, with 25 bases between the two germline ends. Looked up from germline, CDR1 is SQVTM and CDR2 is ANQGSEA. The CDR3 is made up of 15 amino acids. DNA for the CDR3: TGCAGCGTTGCCCAGATACAGGTGCGGGGGTCGACAGCTTTCTTT. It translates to CSVAQIQVRGSTAFF.

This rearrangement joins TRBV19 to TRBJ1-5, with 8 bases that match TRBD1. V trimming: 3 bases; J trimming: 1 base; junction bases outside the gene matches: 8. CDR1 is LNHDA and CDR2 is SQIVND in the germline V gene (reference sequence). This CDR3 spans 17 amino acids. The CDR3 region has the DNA TGTGCCAGTAGTATCATCAGGGGGCGAGGGAGCAATCAGCCCCAGCATTTT. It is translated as CASSIIRGRGSNQPQHF.

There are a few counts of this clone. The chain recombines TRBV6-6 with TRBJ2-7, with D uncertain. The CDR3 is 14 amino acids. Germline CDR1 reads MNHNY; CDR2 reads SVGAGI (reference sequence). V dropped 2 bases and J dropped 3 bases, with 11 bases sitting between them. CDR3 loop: CASSYGRPIYEQYF. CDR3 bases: TGTGCCAGCAGTTACGGACGGCCGATCTACGAGCAGTACTTC.

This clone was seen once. In DNA form, the CDR3 reads TGTGCCAGCAGCTCACTAGACCCTCGAGGGCACGAGCAGTACTTC. Protein product: CASSSLDPRGHEQYF. The J gene is TRBJ2-7, the V gene TRBV28; TRBD2 is a possible D gene (5 bases). V was pared by 6 bases and J by 5 bases, with 20 bases between. The CDR3 totals 15 residues. Germline CDR1 is MDHEN and CDR2 is SYDVKM.

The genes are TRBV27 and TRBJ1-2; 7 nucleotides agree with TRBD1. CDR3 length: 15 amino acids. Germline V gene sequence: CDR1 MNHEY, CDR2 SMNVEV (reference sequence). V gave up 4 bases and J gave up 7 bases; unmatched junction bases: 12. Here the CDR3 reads CASSSDDRAAFGYTF. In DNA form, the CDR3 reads TGTGCCAGCAGTTCAGACGACAGGGCGGCCTTTGGCTACACCTTC.

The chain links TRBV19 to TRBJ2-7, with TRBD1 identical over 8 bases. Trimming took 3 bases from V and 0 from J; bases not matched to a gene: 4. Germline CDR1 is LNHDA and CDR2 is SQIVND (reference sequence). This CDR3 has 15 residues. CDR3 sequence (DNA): TGTGCCAGTAGTATTGCAGGGGGCTACTCCTACGAGCAGTACTTC. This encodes CASSIAGGYSYEQYF.

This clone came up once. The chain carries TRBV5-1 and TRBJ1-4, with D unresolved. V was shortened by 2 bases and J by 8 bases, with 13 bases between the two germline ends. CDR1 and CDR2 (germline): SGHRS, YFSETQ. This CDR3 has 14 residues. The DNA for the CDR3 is TGCGCCAGCAGCTTCGACATCGCGGGGGAAAAACTGTTTTTT. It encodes CASSFDIAGEKLFF. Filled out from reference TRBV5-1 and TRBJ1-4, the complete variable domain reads KAGVTQTPRYLIKTRGQQVTLSCSPISGHRSVSWYQQTPGQGLQFLFEYFSETQRNKGNFPGRFSGRQFSNSRSEMNVSTLELGDSALYLCASSFDIAGEKLFFGSGTQLSVL.

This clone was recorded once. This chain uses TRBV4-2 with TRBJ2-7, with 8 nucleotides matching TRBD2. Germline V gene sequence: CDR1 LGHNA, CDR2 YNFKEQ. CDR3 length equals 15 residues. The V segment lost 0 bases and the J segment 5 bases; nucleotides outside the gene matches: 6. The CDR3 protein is CASSQEGGGRHEQYF. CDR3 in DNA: TGTGCCAGCAGCCAAGAGGGGGGCGGGAGGCACGAGCAGTACTTC.

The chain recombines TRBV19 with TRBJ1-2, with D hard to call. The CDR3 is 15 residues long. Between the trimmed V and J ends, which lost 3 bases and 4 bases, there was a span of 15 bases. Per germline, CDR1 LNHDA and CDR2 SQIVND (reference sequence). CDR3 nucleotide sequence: TGTGCCAGTAGTATGGGTCTTGGGCAACCCTATGGCTACACCTTC. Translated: CASSMGLGQPYGYTF.

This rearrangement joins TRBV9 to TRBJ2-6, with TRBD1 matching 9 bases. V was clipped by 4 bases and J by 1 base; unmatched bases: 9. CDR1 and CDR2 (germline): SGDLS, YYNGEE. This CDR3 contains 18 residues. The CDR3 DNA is TGTGCCAGCAGCATACGGGACAGGGCTATTTCTGGGGCCAACGTCCTGACTTTC. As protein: CASSIRDRAISGANVLTF. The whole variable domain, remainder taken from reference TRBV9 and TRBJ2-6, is DSGVTQTPKHLITATGQRVTLRCSPRSGDLSVYWYQQSLDQGLQFLIQYYNGEERAKGNILERFSAQQFPDLHSELNLSSLELGDSALYFCASSIRDRAISGANVLTFGAGSRLTVL.

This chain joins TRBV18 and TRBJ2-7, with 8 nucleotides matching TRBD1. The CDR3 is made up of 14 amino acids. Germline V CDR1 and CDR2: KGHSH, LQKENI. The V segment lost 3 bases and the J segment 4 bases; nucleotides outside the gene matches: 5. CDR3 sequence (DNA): TGTGCCAGCTCACCGGGTGGACAGGGATACGAGCAGTACTTC. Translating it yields CASSPGGQGYEQYF. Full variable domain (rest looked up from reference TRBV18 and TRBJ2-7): NAGVMQNPRHLVRRRGQEARLRCSPMKGHSHVYWYRQLPEEGLKFMVYLQKENIIDESGMPKERFSAEFPKEGPSILRIQQVVRGDSAAYFCASSPGGQGYEQYFGPGTRLTVT.

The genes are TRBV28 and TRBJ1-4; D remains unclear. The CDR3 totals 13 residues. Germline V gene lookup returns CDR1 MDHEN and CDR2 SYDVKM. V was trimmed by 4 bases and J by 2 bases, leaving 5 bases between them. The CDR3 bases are TGTGCCAGCAGTTCGGGGACTAATGAAAAACTGTTTTTT. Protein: CASSSGTNEKLFF.

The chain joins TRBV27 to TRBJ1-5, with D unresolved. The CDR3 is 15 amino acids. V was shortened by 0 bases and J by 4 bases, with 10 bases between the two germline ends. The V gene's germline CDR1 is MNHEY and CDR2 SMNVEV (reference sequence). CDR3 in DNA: TGTGCCAGCAGTTTATCTGGAGGGCCAAATCAGCCCCAGCATTTT. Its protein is CASSLSGGPNQPQHF.

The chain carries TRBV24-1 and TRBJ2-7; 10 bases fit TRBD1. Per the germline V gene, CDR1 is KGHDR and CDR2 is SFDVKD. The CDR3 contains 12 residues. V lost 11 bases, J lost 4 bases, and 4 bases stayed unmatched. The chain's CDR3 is CAIGQGEYEQYF. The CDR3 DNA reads TGTGCCATTGGACAGGGGGAATACGAGCAGTACTTC.

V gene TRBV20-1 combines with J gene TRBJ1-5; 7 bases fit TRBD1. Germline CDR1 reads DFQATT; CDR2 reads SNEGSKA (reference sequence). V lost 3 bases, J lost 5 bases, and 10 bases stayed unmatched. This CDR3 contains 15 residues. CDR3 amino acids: CSASPRGRGDQPQHF. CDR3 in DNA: TGCAGTGCTAGTCCCCGGGGCAGGGGGGATCAGCCCCAGCATTTT.

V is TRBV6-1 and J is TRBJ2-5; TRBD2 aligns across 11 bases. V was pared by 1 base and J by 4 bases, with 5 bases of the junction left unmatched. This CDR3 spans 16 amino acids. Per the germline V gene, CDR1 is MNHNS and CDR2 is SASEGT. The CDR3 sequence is CASSEGPLAGVETQYF. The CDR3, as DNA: TGTGCCAGCAGTGAAGGGCCACTAGCGGGAGTAGAGACCCAGTACTTC.

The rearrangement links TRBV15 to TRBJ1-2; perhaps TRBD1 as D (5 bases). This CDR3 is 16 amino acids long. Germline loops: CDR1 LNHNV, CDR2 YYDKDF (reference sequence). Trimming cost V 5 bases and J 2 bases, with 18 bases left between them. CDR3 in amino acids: CATSGGGWGSNYGYTF. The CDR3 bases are TGTGCCACCAGCGGAGGCGGTTGGGGCAGCAACTATGGCTACACCTTC.

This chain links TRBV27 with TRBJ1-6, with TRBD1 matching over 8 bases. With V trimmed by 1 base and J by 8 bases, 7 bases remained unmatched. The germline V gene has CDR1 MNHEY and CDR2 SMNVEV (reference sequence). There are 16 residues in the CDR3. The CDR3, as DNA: TGTGCCAGCAGTTTATTCCAGGGGGCGAAGGATTCACCCCTCCACTTT. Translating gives CASSLFQGAKDSPLHF.

Here the CDR3 reads CASSDSRPRNNTEAFF. CDR3 DNA sequence: TGTGCCAGCAGTGACTCACGCCCCCGAAATAACACTGAAGCTTTCTTT. The rearrangement joins TRBV6-4 to TRBJ1-1; unclear D gene. Germline loops: CDR1 MRHNA, CDR2 SNTAGT. This CDR3 region has 16 residues. Trimming removed 0 bases at V and 2 bases at J, with 13 bases between.

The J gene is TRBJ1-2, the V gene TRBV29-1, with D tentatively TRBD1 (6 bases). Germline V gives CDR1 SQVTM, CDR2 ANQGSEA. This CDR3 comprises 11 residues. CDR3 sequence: CSFLRGEGYTF. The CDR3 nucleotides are TGCAGTTTTCTCAGGGGCGAAGGCTACACCTTC.

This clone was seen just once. The CDR3 sequence is CASSLGENYGYTF. In DNA form, the CDR3 reads TGTGCCAGCAGCTTGGGGGAGAACTATGGCTACACCTTC. The chain carries TRBV7-9 and TRBJ1-2; TRBD1 is a possible D gene (5 bases). The CDR3 runs 13 residues. Germline lookup yields CDR1 SEHNR and CDR2 FQNEAQ (reference sequence). Trimming removed 3 bases from V and 2 bases from J, with 7 bases in between. The complete variable domain, with remaining parts taken from reference TRBV7-9 and TRBJ1-2, reads DTGVSQNPRHKITKRGQNVTFRCDPISEHNRLYWYRQTLGQGPEFLTYFQNEAQLEKSRLLSDRFSAERPKGSFSTLEIQRTEQGDSAMYLCASSLGENYGYTFGSGTRLTVV.

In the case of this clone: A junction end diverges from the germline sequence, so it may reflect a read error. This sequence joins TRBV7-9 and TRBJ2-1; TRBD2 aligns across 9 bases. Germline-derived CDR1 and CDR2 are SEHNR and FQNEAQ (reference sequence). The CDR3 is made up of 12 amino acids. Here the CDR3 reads CASTLLAGIQFF. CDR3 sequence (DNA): TGTGCCAGCACCTTACTAGCGGGTATACAGTTCTTC.

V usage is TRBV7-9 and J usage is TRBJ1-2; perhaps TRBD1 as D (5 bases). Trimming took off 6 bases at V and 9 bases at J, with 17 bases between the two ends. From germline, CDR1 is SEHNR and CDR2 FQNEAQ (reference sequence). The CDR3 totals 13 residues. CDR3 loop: CASRSGLAGRYTF. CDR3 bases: TGTGCCAGCAGATCGGGACTGGCCGGGCGCTACACCTTC.

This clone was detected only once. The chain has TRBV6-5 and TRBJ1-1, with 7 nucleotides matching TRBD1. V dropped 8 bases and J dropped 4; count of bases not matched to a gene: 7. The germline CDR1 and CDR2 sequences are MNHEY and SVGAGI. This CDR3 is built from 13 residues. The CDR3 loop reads CASAMTGFTEAFF. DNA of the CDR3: TGTGCCAGCGCCATGACAGGGTTCACTGAAGCTTTCTTT.

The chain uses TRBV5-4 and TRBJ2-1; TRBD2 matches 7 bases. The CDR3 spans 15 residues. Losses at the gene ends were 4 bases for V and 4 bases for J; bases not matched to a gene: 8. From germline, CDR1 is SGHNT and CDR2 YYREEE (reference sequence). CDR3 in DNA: TGTGCCAGCAGCAAAGCGGGGTTGGGATACAATGAGCAGTTCTTC. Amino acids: CASSKAGLGYNEQFF. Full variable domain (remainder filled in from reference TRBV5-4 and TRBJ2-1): ETGVTQSPTHLIKTRGQQVTLRCSSQSGHNTVSWYQQALGQGPQFIFQYYREEENGRGNFPPRFSGLQFPNYSSELNVNALELDDSALYLCASSKAGLGYNEQFFGPGTRLTVL.

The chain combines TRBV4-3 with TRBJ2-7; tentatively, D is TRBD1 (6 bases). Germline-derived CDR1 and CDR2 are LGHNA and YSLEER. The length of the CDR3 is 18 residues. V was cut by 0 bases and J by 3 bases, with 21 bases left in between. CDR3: CASSQDKFMGQVSYEQYF. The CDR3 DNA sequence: TGCGCCAGCAGCCAAGATAAGTTTATGGGACAAGTAAGCTACGAGCAGTACTTC.

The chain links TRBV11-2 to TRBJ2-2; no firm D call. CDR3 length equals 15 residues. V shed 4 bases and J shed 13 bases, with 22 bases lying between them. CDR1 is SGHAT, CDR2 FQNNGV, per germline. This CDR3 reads CASSSNRGWNYGLFF. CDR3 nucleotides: TGTGCCAGCAGCTCCAATAGAGGTTGGAACTATGGGCTGTTTTTT.